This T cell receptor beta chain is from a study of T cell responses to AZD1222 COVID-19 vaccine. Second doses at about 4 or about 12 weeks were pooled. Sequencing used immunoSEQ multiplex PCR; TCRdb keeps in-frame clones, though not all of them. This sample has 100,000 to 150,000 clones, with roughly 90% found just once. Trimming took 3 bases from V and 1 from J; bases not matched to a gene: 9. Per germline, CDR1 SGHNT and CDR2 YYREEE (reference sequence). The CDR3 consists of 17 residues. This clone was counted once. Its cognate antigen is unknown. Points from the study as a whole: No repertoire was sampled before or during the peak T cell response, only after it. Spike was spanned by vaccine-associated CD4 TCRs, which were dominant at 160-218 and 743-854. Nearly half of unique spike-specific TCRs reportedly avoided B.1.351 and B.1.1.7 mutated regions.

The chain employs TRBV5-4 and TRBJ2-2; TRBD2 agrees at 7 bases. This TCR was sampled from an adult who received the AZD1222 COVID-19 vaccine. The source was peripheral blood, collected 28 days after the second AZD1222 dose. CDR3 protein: CASSSNREGLNTGELFF. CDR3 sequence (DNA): TGTGCCAGCAGCTCTAATAGGGAGGGACTGAACACCGGGGAGCTGTTTTTT.